The source of this TCR beta chain is a study of blood T cell repertoires in COVID-19. The method was immunoSEQ multiplex PCR; TCRdb's version includes in-frame clones alone and lacks a portion of them. The sample consists of 170,000 or so clones, 85% to 90% of them appearing once. V was clipped by 0 bases and J by 0 bases, with 4 bases between them. This CDR3 contains 15 residues. CDR1 is SGHNT and CDR2 is YYREEE in the germline V gene (reference sequence). The V gene is TRBV5-4, the J gene TRBJ1-6; D is uncertain. The source is a man between 50 and 59 years old with active or convalescent COVID-19. The sample was peripheral blood. The CDR3 DNA sequence: TGTGCCAGCAGCTTGGCCAGCTCCTATAATTCACCCCTCCACTTT. Amino acid sequence: CASSLASSYNSPLHF. The whole variable domain, remainder taken from reference TRBV5-4 and TRBJ1-6, is ETGVTQSPTHLIKTRGQQVTLRCSSQSGHNTVSWYQQALGQGPQFIFQYYREEENGRGNFPPRFSGLQFPNYSSELNVNALELDDSALYLCASSLASSYNSPLHFGNGTRLTVT.